One and the same sample provided the 24 T cell receptor beta chains below, sequenced in a study of T cells in Graves' hyperthyroidism and ophthalmopathy. RNA transcripts yielded amplified TCR beta CDR3 regions. RT-PCR in the first round (using the HTBI primer set) targeted the TCR CDR3. TCRdb re-analysed the multiplex PCR reads in MiXCR, keeping a single row per CDR3 protein. The table includes some 510,000 distinct CDR3 sequences, more than 20% detected once. Sample: blood. Receptors originate from a man aged 18 to 35 with Graves' hyperthyroidism.

This clonotype was observed a single time. V is TRBV6-5 and J is TRBJ2-7; TRBD2 matches at 12 bases. Germline V gene sequence: CDR1 MNHEY, CDR2 SVGAGI. CDR3 length: 17 amino acids. The V and J ends lost 2 bases and 3 bases, in that order; junction bases with no gene match: 8. CDR3 sequence reads: CASSYRLAGGLIYEQYF. The CDR3 DNA follows: TGTGCCAGCAGTTACAGGCTAGCGGGAGGGCTTATCTACGAGCAGTACTTC.

Ten or more counts support this clonotype. This sequence joins TRBV4-1 and TRBJ1-2, with a weak D call TRBD1 (6 bases). Trimming shortened V by 4 bases and J by 7 bases, and 16 bases separated the two germline ends. This CDR3 spans 14 amino acids. Germline V gene data show CDR1 as MGHRA and CDR2 as YSYEKL. The CDR3 DNA reads TGCGCCAGCAGCCTCCCCTCGACAGGCAGTGGCTACACCTTC. It yields the protein CASSLPSTGSGYTF.

This clonotype has a count of ten or more. The chain has TRBV10-2 and TRBJ1-2; D not certain. CDR1 is WSHSY and CDR2 is SAAADI in the germline V gene. The CDR3 sequence is 12 residues long. Trimming removed 4 bases at V and 7 bases at J, with 10 bases between. CDR3: CASSGSDLGYTF. CDR3 nucleotide sequence: TGCGCCAGCAGTGGGTCGGACCTTGGCTACACCTTC.

The sample holds many counts of this clonotype. V gene TRBV28 combines with J gene TRBJ2-5; TRBD1 or TRBD2 may be the D gene (5 bases each). Germline CDR1 and CDR2: MDHEN and SYDVKM. V was pared by 4 bases and J by 4 bases, with 19 bases between. CDR3 length: 16 residues. The CDR3 protein is CASSYTEGWDRETQYF. The CDR3, as DNA: TGTGCCAGCAGTTACACAGAGGGGTGGGACCGAGAGACCCAGTACTTC.

In this sample, this clonotype turned up many times. The chain joins TRBV20-1 to TRBJ2-5, with a tentative D call TRBD1 (6 bases). The CDR3 totals 13 residues. The germline gives CDR1 DFQATT, CDR2 SNEGSKA (reference sequence). V dropped 6 bases and J dropped 4 bases, with 15 bases sitting between them. CDR3: CSAAQGFGETQYF. As DNA, the CDR3 is TGCAGTGCCGCCCAGGGGTTCGGAGAGACCCAGTACTTC.

This clonotype has a count of ten or more. This chain uses TRBV24-1 with TRBJ1-5, with 7 bases lining up with TRBD1. Trimming took 4 bases from V and 3 from J; bases not matched to a gene: 8. The CDR3 spans 16 residues. From germline, CDR1 is KGHDR and CDR2 SFDVKD. The CDR3 sequence: CATSEAGTVDNQPQHF. As DNA, the CDR3 is TGTGCCACCAGTGAGGCTGGGACAGTAGACAATCAGCCCCAGCATTTT.

The chain joins TRBV7-9 to TRBJ1-2; D possibly corresponds to TRBD1 (6 bases). This CDR3 region has 14 residues. V shed 6 bases and J shed 6 bases, with 17 bases lying between them. The germline CDR1 and CDR2 sequences are SEHNR and FQNEAQ (reference sequence). This chain's CDR3 is CASSHSGDIHGYTF. The CDR3 DNA follows: TGTGCCAGCAGTCACTCTGGGGACATCCATGGCTACACCTTC.

Many counts were recorded for this clonotype. The rearrangement joins TRBV6-1 to TRBJ2-2; D gene ambiguous. V was trimmed by 2 bases and J by 4 bases, leaving 5 bases between them. Germline V CDR1 and CDR2: MNHNS, SASEGT. The CDR3 length is 13 residues. The CDR3 loop is CASSESPTGELFF. The CDR3 nucleotides read TGTGCCAGCAGTGAATCCCCCACCGGGGAGCTGTTTTTT.

The chain links TRBV12-3 or TRBV12-4 to TRBJ1-1; TRBD1 matches 7 bases. There are 17 residues in the CDR3. Germline trimming cut 0 bases from V and 0 bases from J; bases unmatched to any gene: 7. CDR3 nucleotides: TGTGCCAGCAGTTTAGCGCTTTTGGGACAGCTGAACACTGAAGCTTTCTTT. Its translation is CASSLALLGQLNTEAFF.

Only a few counts were recorded for this clonotype. The chain is built from TRBV12-3 or TRBV12-4 and TRBJ1-3; D is perhaps TRBD1 (5 bases). The CDR3 covers 17 residues. Trimming pared 4 bases from V and 0 bases from J, leaving 16 bases between. The CDR3 sequence: CASSSTVDGTSGNTIYF. CDR3 DNA: TGTGCCAGCAGTTCTACCGTGGACGGGACCTCTGGAAACACCATATATTTT.

V usage is TRBV9 and J usage is TRBJ2-1; TRBD1 agrees at 9 bases. The CDR3 is made up of 15 amino acids. The germline V gene encodes CDR1 SGDLS and CDR2 YYNGEE. With 3 bases clipped from V and 4 bases from J, the junction kept 5 bases outside the gene matches. In nucleotides, the CDR3 is TGTGCCAGCAGCGAGGCCGGGACAGGGTACAATGAGCAGTTCTTC. Translated: CASSEAGTGYNEQFF. Variable domain in full (rest from reference TRBV9 and TRBJ2-1): DSGVTQTPKHLITATGQRVTLRCSPRSGDLSVYWYQQSLDQGLQFLIQYYNGEERAKGNILERFSAQQFPDLHSELNLSSLELGDSALYFCASSEAGTGYNEQFFGPGTRLTVL.

The sample holds many counts of this clonotype. The CDR3 DNA is TGTGCCAGCAGCTTCGGGGACGGGGACACCATATATTTT. Amino acids: CASSFGDGDTIYF. This chain connects TRBV7-9 to TRBJ1-3; tentative D call: TRBD1 (5 bases). Trimming removed 3 bases at V and 8 bases at J, with 11 bases between. Germline lookup yields CDR1 SEHNR and CDR2 FQNEAQ (reference sequence). The CDR3 is 13 amino acids.

Written as DNA, the CDR3 is TGTGCCAGCAGCTTAGGAGCGGGCCAAGAGACCCAGTACTTC. Translated: CASSLGAGQETQYF. The chain has TRBV7-9 and TRBJ2-5, with D tentatively TRBD2 (6 bases). The CDR3 sequence is 14 residues long. Trimming took off 1 base at V and 1 base at J, with 7 bases between the two ends. CDR1 SEHNR and CDR2 FQNEAQ come from the germline V gene (reference sequence).

This clonotype came up many times. V gene TRBV25-1 combines with J gene TRBJ1-1, with D hard to call. Germline-derived CDR1 and CDR2 are MGHDK and SYGVNS. Trimming stripped 3 bases from V and 11 bases from J, with 19 bases between. The CDR3 sequence is 14 residues long. CDR3 region: CASSEVGRAQSAFF. The CDR3 DNA reads TGTGCCAGCAGTGAGGTCGGGAGAGCACAATCCGCTTTCTTT.

This clonotype came up many times. The V gene is TRBV6-1, the J gene TRBJ1-5; D is undetermined. Germline values: CDR1 MNHNS, CDR2 SASEGT. Trimming shortened V by 6 bases and J by 6 bases, and 9 bases separated the two germline ends. The CDR3 runs 12 residues. The CDR3 DNA reads as TGTGCCAGCAGAGCCATGAGTCAGCCCCAGCATTTT. It yields the protein CASRAMSQPQHF.

The gene calls are TRBV7-6 and TRBJ2-7; 8 bases map to TRBD2. The CDR3 sequence is 16 residues long. V shed 3 bases, J shed 2 bases, and the junction held 9 bases outside the gene matches. The germline V gene encodes CDR1 SGHVS and CDR2 FNYEAQ. CDR3 residues: CASSLGPGLETYEQYF. In nucleotides, the CDR3 is TGTGCCAGCAGCTTGGGGCCGGGACTAGAAACCTACGAGCAGTACTTC.

V gene TRBV7-2 combines with J gene TRBJ2-7; 9 nucleotides align to TRBD1. V trimming: 7 bases; J trimming: 4 bases; junction bases outside the gene matches: 11. The V gene's germline CDR1 is SGHTA and CDR2 FQGNSA. CDR3 length: 15 residues. CDR3 in amino acids: CASTPTGTGWYEQYF. CDR3 nucleotides: TGTGCCAGCACCCCTACCGGGACAGGGTGGTACGAGCAGTACTTC.

V gene TRBV9 combines with J gene TRBJ2-3; maybe TRBD2 (5 bases). V was cut by 3 bases and J by 2 bases, with 16 bases left in between. The CDR3 spans 16 residues. In germline, CDR1 is SGDLS, CDR2 YYNGEE. CDR3 bases: TGTGCCAGCAGCGCGGGATTCCTGGGCGACACAGATACGCAGTATTTT. As protein: CASSAGFLGDTDTQYF.

This clonotype has more than one count but fewer than ten. This chain joins TRBV11-1 and TRBJ1-1, with a possible D match to TRBD1 (5 bases). The CDR3 has 16 residues. V was cut by 5 bases and J by 0 bases, with 16 bases left in between. Germline V gene lookup returns CDR1 SGHAT and CDR2 FQDESV (reference sequence). CDR3 residues: CASSPGRADMNTEAFF. CDR3 DNA sequence: TGTGCCAGCAGCCCCGGCAGGGCTGATATGAACACTGAAGCTTTCTTT.

The chain recombines TRBV30 with TRBJ2-5; D could derive from TRBD1 or TRBD2 (5 bases each). This CDR3 is built from 14 residues. Germline V lookup: CDR1 GTSNPN, CDR2 SVGIG (reference sequence). Deletions cut 5 bases from V and 3 bases from J, with 16 bases between. The CDR3 protein is CAWSLGVGEETQYF. CDR3 in DNA: TGTGCCTGGTCGCTGGGTGTGGGGGAAGAGACCCAGTACTTC. Full variable domain (rest looked up from reference TRBV30 and TRBJ2-5): SQTIHQWPATLVQPVGSPLSLECTVEGTSNPNLYWYRQAAGRGLQLLFYSVGIGQISSEVPQNLSASRPQDRQFILSSKKLLLSDSGFYLCAWSLGVGEETQYFGPGTRLLVL.

This clonotype appeared many times. The V call is TRBV6-5, the J call TRBJ2-7; 8 bases align to TRBD1. Germline V gene data show CDR1 as MNHEY and CDR2 as SVGAGI. The CDR3 runs 16 residues. J gave up 6 bases and V 0 bases, and 10 bases lay outside the gene matches. The CDR3: CASSYSPTGARGEQYF. Written as DNA, the CDR3 is TGTGCCAGCAGTTACTCCCCGACAGGGGCTCGGGGCGAGCAGTACTTC.

Many counts were recorded for this clonotype. The V call is TRBV12-3 or TRBV12-4, the J call TRBJ1-1, with D hard to call. Trimming took 5 bases from V and 0 from J, leaving 13 bases between them. The CDR3 totals 15 residues. The CDR3 region is CASSRIAGMNTEAFF. In nucleotides, the CDR3 is TGTGCCAGCAGTCGCATCGCCGGGATGAACACTGAAGCTTTCTTT.

There are many counts of this clonotype. The chain couples TRBV20-1 to TRBJ1-2, with TRBD1 matching 10 bases. Looked up from germline, CDR1 is DFQATT and CDR2 is SNEGSKA (reference sequence). The CDR3 runs 15 residues. With 0 bases clipped from V and 7 bases from J, the junction kept 8 bases outside the gene matches. In nucleotides, the CDR3 is TGCAGTGCTAGAGATCGGAGACAGGGGGCGCTTGGCTACACCTTC. This sequence encodes CSARDRRQGALGYTF.

Only a few counts were recorded for this clonotype. The J gene is TRBJ2-2, the V gene TRBV11-1, with 9 bases that match TRBD1. This CDR3 is 17 amino acids long. The J segment lost 1 base and the V segment lost 6 bases, leaving 9 bases of the junction unmatched. Germline CDR1 and CDR2: SGHAT and FQDESV (reference sequence). In nucleotides, the CDR3 is TGTGCCAGCAGGCTCCCCGGACAGGGGAAGAACACCGGGGAGCTGTTTTTT. As protein: CASRLPGQGKNTGELFF.